This record looks at one T cell receptor beta chain sequence and its context. Library preparation (for TCRbeta) was performed with unique molecular identifiers. TCRdb ran MiXCR on the PCR reads and lists one entry per CDR3 protein. The sample has about 610,000 distinct CDR3 sequences, roughly 10% seen once. This record belongs to a study of T-cell reconstitution after alpha-beta-depleted transplantation in children. Germline V gene data show CDR1 as MNHEY and CDR2 as SVGEGT. The CDR3 has 14 residues. V was shortened by 5 bases and J by 4 bases, with 14 bases between the two germline ends. The material was PBMCs from the stem cell graft donor, obtained from the stem cell graft. V and J are TRBV6-2 or TRBV6-3 and TRBJ1-2; D ambiguous. The clonotype originates from a human donor who donated a stem cell graft to a child with acute myeloid leukemia. CDR3 residues: CASSRQKDRYGYTF. Written as DNA, the CDR3 is TGTGCCAGCAGTAGACAAAAGGACCGCTATGGCTACACCTTC.